This TCR beta chain was recovered during a study of blood T cell repertoires in COVID-19. Assay: immunoSEQ multiplex PCR; the TCRdb copy retains only in-frame clones and omits some. Among around 140,000 clones listed, around 87% were seen once. The CDR3 extends over 16 amino acids. Looked up from germline, CDR1 is LNHDA and CDR2 is SQIVND (reference sequence). The V gene end was trimmed by 3 bases and the J gene end by 1 base; junction bases not matched to a gene: 6. Sequenced sample: peripheral blood. The receptor was isolated from a man in his 70s with active COVID-19. The gene calls are TRBV19 and TRBJ2-7; 10 nucleotides agree with TRBD2. CDR3 sequence reads: CASSMVPSGGSYEQYF. Written as DNA, the CDR3 is TGTGCCAGTAGTATGGTGCCTAGCGGGGGTTCCTACGAGCAGTACTTC. The whole variable domain, filled in from reference TRBV19 and TRBJ2-7, reads DGGITQSPKYLFRKEGQNVTLSCEQNLNHDAMYWYRQDPGQGLRLIYYSQIVNDFQKGDIAEGYSVSREKKESFPLTVTSAQKNPTAFYLCASSMVPSGGSYEQYFGPGTRLTVT.